Each of the 11 T cell receptor beta chains below was sequenced from the same sample in a study of cytomegalovirus exposure and HLA in healthy donors. In the PCR, 60 Vbeta and 13 Jbeta primers were used. Here immunoSEQ multiplex PCR was the method, and the copy in TCRdb shows in-frame clones only, minus some. This table has 100,000 to 150,000 clones, around 78% appearing once. The sample consisted of PBMCs. These receptors originate from a woman aged 40 to 50 in good health and CMV-seronegative.

The chain recombines TRBV6-5 with TRBJ2-1, with 7 positions matching TRBD2. CDR3 size: 14 residues. In germline, CDR1 is MNHEY, CDR2 SVGAGI. The V and J ends lost 6 bases and 11 bases, in that order; junction bases with no gene match: 13. CDR3 nucleotides: TGTGCCAGCAGCCTCCCCCCCCGCGGGAGCAAGCAGTTCTTC. Protein sequence: CASSLPPRGSKQFF.

This clone was detected a few times. This chain uses TRBV6-5 with TRBJ2-5, with 7 bases identical to TRBD2. CDR1 and CDR2 (germline): MNHEY, SVGAGI. This CDR3 has 11 residues. The J segment lost 5 bases and the V segment lost 8 bases, leaving 2 bases of the junction unmatched. CDR3 protein: CASSGGETQYF. For the CDR3, the DNA is TGTGCCAGCTCGGGGGGTGAGACCCAGTACTTC.

The chain employs TRBV14 and TRBJ1-1, with no clear D. The germline V and J ends were trimmed by 2 bases and 11 bases, with 12 bases remaining between them. The CDR3 is made up of 12 amino acids. Per germline, CDR1 SGHDN and CDR2 FVKESK. This CDR3 reads CASSQRLEGAFF. The CDR3 DNA reads TGTGCCAGCAGCCAAAGACTCGAGGGCGCTTTCTTT.

This clone was observed a handful of times. The genes are TRBV4-2 and TRBJ2-7; 8 positions agree with TRBD1. The CDR3 sequence is 14 residues long. The V gene's germline CDR1 is LGHNA and CDR2 YNFKEQ. V gave up 0 bases and J gave up 6 bases; unmatched junction bases: 4. The CDR3 loop reads CASSQDSTGVEQYF. Written as DNA, the CDR3 is TGTGCCAGCAGCCAAGATTCGACAGGGGTCGAGCAGTACTTC.

The chain combines TRBV9 with TRBJ2-1; D is possibly TRBD2 (5 bases). V was pared by 0 bases and J by 6 bases, with 16 bases between. The germline V gene has CDR1 SGDLS and CDR2 YYNGEE. CDR3 size: 16 residues. CDR3 sequence reads: CASSVAASQVGNEQFF. CDR3 nucleotide sequence: TGTGCCAGCAGCGTAGCCGCTAGCCAGGTGGGCAATGAGCAGTTCTTC.

The chain joins TRBV2 to TRBJ1-5, with 9 bases that match TRBD1. J gave up 2 bases and V 6 bases, and 8 bases lay outside the gene matches. The CDR3 extends over 16 amino acids. Germline CDR1 is SNHLY and CDR2 is FYNNEI. The CDR3 protein is CASRALGQGGNQPQHF. The CDR3 coding sequence is TGTGCCAGCAGAGCTCTGGGACAGGGAGGCAATCAGCCCCAGCATTTT.

The chain carries TRBV6-6 and TRBJ2-7; TRBD1 matches at 10 bases. V gave up 6 bases and J gave up 4 bases; unmatched junction bases: 12. CDR1 is MNHNY and CDR2 is SVGAGI in the germline V gene (reference sequence). This CDR3 has 16 residues. The CDR3 loop reads CASRSPDRGGVYEQYF. For the CDR3, the DNA is TGTGCCAGCAGATCGCCGGACAGGGGGGGGGTGTACGAGCAGTACTTC.

This chain uses TRBV13 with TRBJ2-7, with D tentatively TRBD2 (6 bases). This CDR3 has 20 residues. Germline values: CDR1 PRHDT, CDR2 FYEKMQ (reference sequence). The V end was cut by 4 bases, the J end by 3 bases, with 31 bases between. The CDR3: CASSSYGSGIPGATNYEQYF. The CDR3 nucleotides read TGTGCCAGCAGCTCATATGGGTCCGGAATACCGGGAGCCACCAACTACGAGCAGTACTTC.

The chain uses TRBV15 and TRBJ1-5, with unresolved D. The CDR3 sequence is 14 residues long. CDR1 and CDR2 (germline): LNHNV, YYDKDF (reference sequence). Trimming left V 1 base short and J 1 base short, with 5 bases between. The DNA of the CDR3 is TGTGCCACCAGCAGAGGACTGAGCAATCAGCCCCAGCATTTT. Its translation is CATSRGLSNQPQHF.

The chain joins TRBV29-1 to TRBJ2-5, with 12 bases fitting TRBD1. Judging by the DNA end, TRBJ2-7 fits better; the J call may be wrong. The germline V gene encodes CDR1 SQVTM and CDR2 ANQGSEA. The length of the CDR3 is 14 residues. This CDR3 is CSVVAGTGGGEQYF. The CDR3 nucleotides are TGCAGCGTTGTAGCCGGGACAGGGGGCGGCGAGCAGTACTTC.

V and J are TRBV7-2 and TRBJ2-5; D is unresolved. The germline V gene encodes CDR1 SGHTA and CDR2 FQGNSA. V lost 0 bases and J 2 bases, leaving 10 bases between the germline ends. The CDR3 spans 15 residues. Written as DNA, the CDR3 is TGTGCCAGCAGCTTAGCGACACCTATACAAGAGACCCAGTACTTC. Translated: CASSLATPIQETQYF.